These 24 T cell receptor beta chains originate from one sample sequenced in a study of T cells in women clearing cervical HPV infection. The protocol was immunoSEQ multiplex PCR, while the TCRdb copy is restricted to in-frame clones and leaves out a portion. The sample spans approximately 35,000 clones; the ten largest clones claim about 7.7%. Sequencing used blood buffy coat. The receptors come from a woman aged 18 to 75 with a cervical HPV16 infection that either progressed to CIN3+ or cleared (not recorded which).

For this clone: The CDR3 end is not reached by the read, which stops 3 residues before it; the germline J gene fills it in. The rearrangement links TRBV7-2 to TRBJ1-4; D is uncertain. Germline V gene data show CDR1 as SGHTA and CDR2 as FQGNSA. The CDR3 is made up of 14 amino acids. V lost 1 base and J 4 bases, leaving 7 bases between the germline ends. CDR3 DNA (partial): TGTGCCAGCAGCTTAGAGCCTCTTAATGAAAAA. This gives the protein CASSLEPLNEK. The CDR3 as a whole reads CASSLEPLNEKLFF.

Regarding this clone: The read halts 3 residues ahead of the CDR3 end, with the missing end drawn from the germline J gene. The chain has TRBV18 and TRBJ2-7, with 9 bases matching TRBD1. V trimming: 5 bases; J trimming: 6 bases; junction bases outside the gene matches: 5. The CDR3 covers 13 residues. Germline values: CDR1 KGHSH, CDR2 LQKENI. The CDR3 protein is CASSVDRGGEQYF. The DNA read from the CDR3 is TGTGCCAGCTCAGTGGACAGGGGAGGCGAG.

CDR3 sequence: CSARTPGTSTDTQYF. The part of the CDR3 DNA that was read is TGCAGTGCTAGAACTCCCGGGACAAGCACAGATACG. The chain is built from TRBV20-1 and TRBJ2-3; D possibly corresponds to TRBD1 (6 bases). Sequencing ends 3 residues short of the CDR3 end; the germline J gene provides the rest. The CDR3 sequence is 15 residues long. Trimming removed 2 bases from V and 0 bases from J, with 12 bases in between. Per germline, CDR1 DFQATT and CDR2 SNEGSKA (reference sequence).

Remarks on this clone: The read halts 3 residues ahead of the CDR3 end, with the missing end drawn from the germline J gene. The chain combines TRBV6-2 or TRBV6-3 with TRBJ1-1; 10 bases line up with TRBD1. This CDR3 comprises 15 residues. With V trimmed by 6 bases and J by 5 bases, 9 bases remained unmatched. Germline lookup yields CDR1 MNHEY and CDR2 SVGEGT. CDR3 bases read: TGTGCCAGCAGACTGATCGGACAGGGGGTAACTGAA. This translates into CASRLIGQGVTE. The full-length CDR3 reads as CASRLIGQGVTEAFF.

The CDR3 here is CASSQASGGETQYF. Partial CDR3 DNA: TGTGCCAGCAGTCAAGCCAGCGGGGGTGAGACC. The chain is built from TRBV7-3 and TRBJ2-5, with 8 bases lining up with TRBD2. The read terminates 3 residues before the CDR3 end, so the remaining end is supplied by the germline J gene. Germline assignment: CDR1 SGHTA and CDR2 FQGTGA. The CDR3 is 14 residues long. Unmatched junction bases numbered 8, after V lost 6 bases and J lost 5 bases.

About this clone itself: The read ends 3 residues shy of where the CDR3 ends; the end is completed using the germline J gene. The chain combines TRBV5-1 with TRBJ2-7; 11 bases fit TRBD1. The CDR3 has 16 residues. CDR1 is SGHRS and CDR2 is YFSETQ in the germline V gene. Unmatched junction bases numbered 5, after V lost 3 bases and J lost 0 bases. Incomplete CDR3 DNA: TGCGCCAGCAGCTCAGGACAGGGGGCCCTCTCCTACGAG. Protein sequence: CASSSGQGALSYE. The entire CDR3 is CASSSGQGALSYEQYF.

Of note for this clone: The CDR3 end falls 3 residues outside the read, so it is completed with the germline J gene. The chain recombines TRBV2 with TRBJ1-2; TRBD1 matches at 7 bases. The V segment lost 7 bases and the J segment 7 bases; nucleotides outside the gene matches: 6. Germline V CDR1 and CDR2: SNHLY, FYNNEI. This CDR3 is built from 12 residues. The CDR3 spells CASMAGGGGYTF. CDR3 DNA, as far as it was read: TGTGCCAGCATGGCAGGGGGAGGTGGC.

Points on this clone: The DNA ends 3 residues before the CDR3 does, and the rest of the CDR3 is filled in from the germline J gene. J is TRBJ1-4 and V is TRBV20-1; TRBD1 might be the D (5 bases). The ends were cut back, 3 bases at V and 8 bases at J, with 13 bases in the middle. The CDR3 is 13 residues long. Germline-derived CDR1 and CDR2 are DFQATT and SNEGSKA (reference sequence). CDR3 loop: CSASRRDWEKLFF. The covered CDR3 bases are TGCAGTGCTAGTCGCAGGGATTGGGAAAAA.

Comments on this clone: A read error may account for a junction end that differs from germline. The CDR3 extends 3 residues past the end of the read, so its final part is completed from the germline J gene. The chain recombines TRBV4-2 with TRBJ1-3, with TRBD1 as a possible D gene (5 bases). There are 18 residues in the CDR3. Germline lookup yields CDR1 LGHNA and CDR2 YNFKEQ. The sequenced CDR3 bases are TGCGCCAGCAGCCAAGTGATCCATGGGCAGGGCTCTGGAAACACC. This encodes CASSQVIHGQGSGNT. The entire CDR3 is CASSQVIHGQGSGNTIYF.

With respect to this clone: The read ends 3 residues before the CDR3 terminus; that terminus is restored from the germline J gene. V and J are TRBV7-2 and TRBJ2-7, with 9 bases lining up with TRBD1. The V gene end was trimmed by 0 bases and the J gene end by 6 bases; junction bases not matched to a gene: 9. The CDR3 contains 16 residues. The germline V gene encodes CDR1 SGHTA and CDR2 FQGNSA. CDR3 in amino acids: CASSLALGQGTSEQYF. The part of the CDR3 DNA that was read is TGTGCCAGCAGCTTAGCGTTGGGACAGGGCACTAGCGAG.

For this clone: Sequencing ends 3 residues short of the CDR3 end; the germline J gene provides the rest. V and J are TRBV6-2 or TRBV6-3 and TRBJ1-1; weak D call: TRBD1 (5 bases). Trimming pared 6 bases from V and 0 bases from J, leaving 14 bases between. This CDR3 comprises 15 residues. Germline V gene sequence: CDR1 MNHEY, CDR2 SVGEGT. This CDR3 reads CASRRTKTMNTEAFF. The sequenced CDR3 bases are TGTGCCAGCAGGAGGACAAAGACCATGAACACTGAA.

In regard to this clone: The CDR3 end lies 3 residues beyond the end of the read and is filled in from the germline J gene. This chain connects TRBV12-3 or TRBV12-4 to TRBJ2-3; TRBD1 matches 7 bases. V was clipped by 3 bases and J by 0 bases; unmatched bases: 3. The CDR3 length is 15 residues. CDR3 DNA, as far as it was read: TGTGCCAGCAGTTTGTGGGGACAGAGCACAGATACG. Its protein is CASSLWGQSTDT. In full, the CDR3 is CASSLWGQSTDTQYF.

A note on this clone: The read terminates 3 residues ahead of where the CDR3 ends, so the germline J gene completes it. V is TRBV30 and J is TRBJ2-3; 10 bases are a match to TRBD2. CDR1 and CDR2 (germline): GTSNPN, SVGIG (reference sequence). The CDR3 runs to 16 residues. CDR3 bases read: TGTGCCTGGAGTTTGGTAGCGGGGGGTTTCCAAGAGACG. Translated, it gives CAWSLVAGGFQET. Given in full, the CDR3 is CAWSLVAGGFQETQYF.

Comment on this clone: The sequenced fragment ends 3 residues before the CDR3 boundary, so the rest is inferred from the germline J gene. This chain links TRBV20-1 with TRBJ2-5; the match to TRBD1 covers 7 bases. The V segment lost 6 bases and the J segment 5 bases; nucleotides outside the gene matches: 6. This CDR3 has 12 amino acids. The germline V gene encodes CDR1 DFQATT and CDR2 SNEGSKA (reference sequence). CDR3 region: CSAPQGLETQYF. The CDR3 bases that were read are TGCAGTGCGCCACAGGGGTTGGAGACC.

A note on this clone: With the read ending 3 residues before the CDR3 end, the germline J gene is used to fill in that end. The chain uses TRBV19 and TRBJ1-1, with no clear D. The V gene lost 0 bases and the J gene lost 4 bases, with 15 bases spanning the gap. The V gene's germline CDR1 is LNHDA and CDR2 SQIVND (reference sequence). The CDR3 is made up of 16 amino acids. CDR3 protein: CASSIDLRPAGTEAFF. The DNA read from the CDR3 is TGTGCCAGTAGTATAGATCTGAGGCCCGCGGGCACTGAA.

About this clone itself: The CDR3 is cut off 3 residues early in the read; its end comes from the germline J gene. J is TRBJ2-1 and V is TRBV20-1; D uncertain. CDR1 and CDR2 from the germline V gene are DFQATT and SNEGSKA (reference sequence). The CDR3 loop spans 12 amino acids. Trimming pared 4 bases from V and 0 bases from J, leaving 4 bases between. The CDR3 protein is CSAISSYNEQFF. The covered CDR3 bases are TGCAGTGCTATTAGCTCCTACAATGAG.

Comment on this clone: The read stops 3 residues short of the end of the CDR3; the missing end is completed from the germline J gene. The gene calls are TRBV20-1 and TRBJ1-6; D is perhaps TRBD1 (6 bases). The CDR3 is 14 residues long. From germline, CDR1 is DFQATT and CDR2 SNEGSKA (reference sequence). The V and J ends lost 4 bases and 6 bases respectively, with 13 bases between them. The CDR3 DNA, read in part, is TGCAGTGCTACTCAGACAGGACCTAATTCACCC. Translating it yields CSATQTGPNSP. The CDR3 in its entirety is CSATQTGPNSPLHF.

In the case of this clone: The read falls 3 residues short of the CDR3 end, and the missing part is taken from the germline J gene. The genes are TRBV10-3 and TRBJ1-2; 8 positions agree with TRBD1. V lost 5 bases to trimming and J lost 4 bases; unmatched junction nucleotides: 21. From germline, CDR1 is ENHRY and CDR2 SYGVKD. This CDR3 comprises 19 residues. Here the CDR3 reads CAISPGDGTGHSSPYGYTF. The sequenced CDR3 bases are TGTGCCATCAGTCCGGGCGACGGGACAGGACACTCCTCCCCCTATGGC.

CDR3 residues: CASSSGVTDTQYF. The part of the CDR3 DNA that was read is TGTGCCAGCAGCTCGGGGGTCACAGATACG. This chain joins TRBV7-6 and TRBJ2-3, with a tentative D call TRBD2 (6 bases). The read falls 3 residues short of the CDR3 end, and the missing part is taken from the germline J gene. Germline V gives CDR1 SGHVS, CDR2 FNYEAQ. V was cut by 4 bases and J by 2 bases, with 7 bases left in between. The CDR3 contains 13 residues. The full variable domain, its missing parts supplied by reference TRBV7-6 and TRBJ2-3, is GAGVSQSPRYKVTKRGQDVALRCDPISGHVSLYWYRQALGQGPEFLTYFNYEAQQDKSGLPNDRFSAERPEGSISTLTIQRTEQRDSAMYRCASSSGVTDTQYFGPGTRLTVL.

On this clone: The read comes to an end 3 residues before the CDR3 does, leaving the germline J gene to fill in the end. This chain joins TRBV27 and TRBJ2-3; 9 bases fit TRBD2. The CDR3 length is 14 residues. V lost 8 bases, J lost 4 bases, and 7 bases stayed unmatched. CDR1 is MNHEY, CDR2 SMNVEV, per germline (reference sequence). CDR3 protein: CASGFSGGSDTQYF. The DNA read from the CDR3 is TGTGCCAGCGGATTTAGCGGGGGATCAGATACG.

As regards this clone: The sequenced fragment ends 3 residues before the CDR3 boundary, so the rest is inferred from the germline J gene. This sequence joins TRBV5-1 and TRBJ1-3; 8 nucleotides align to TRBD1. The CDR3 is 17 amino acids. Germline loops: CDR1 SGHRS, CDR2 YFSETQ. J lost 1 base, V lost 4 bases, and 10 bases had no gene match. The covered CDR3 bases are TGCGCCAGCAGCACGCGACAGGGGATGTTATCTGGAAACACC. Translating gives CASSTRQGMLSGNT. The whole CDR3 region reads CASSTRQGMLSGNTIYF.

Concerning this clone itself: The CDR3 extends 3 residues past the end of the read, so its final part is completed from the germline J gene. The J gene is TRBJ2-1, the V gene TRBV7-3, with D unclear. Trimming took 3 bases from V and 0 from J, leaving 9 bases between them. The CDR3 covers 15 residues. Germline assignment: CDR1 SGHTA and CDR2 FQGTGA. Incomplete CDR3 DNA: TGTGCCAGCAGCTTGGCAGCGAGCTCCTACAATGAG. Translating it yields CASSLAASSYNE. The whole CDR3 protein is CASSLAASSYNEQFF. Drawing the rest from reference TRBV7-3 and TRBJ2-1, the complete variable domain is GAGVSQTPSNKVTEKGKYVELRCDPISGHTALYWYRQSLGQGPEFLIYFQGTGAADDSGLPNDRFFAVRPEGSVSTLKIQRTERGDSAVYLCASSLAASSYNEQFFGPGTRLTVL.

Comments on this clone: Coverage ceases 3 residues before the CDR3 finishes, and the germline J gene fills in the end. J is TRBJ2-5 and V is TRBV5-4; D unclear. V dropped 0 bases and J dropped 7 bases, with 13 bases sitting between them. CDR3 size: 14 residues. Germline assignment: CDR1 SGHNT and CDR2 YYREEE (reference sequence). The part of the CDR3 DNA that was read is TGTGCCAGCAGCTTGGCGACTGAGTCAGTGACC. Translating it yields CASSLATESVT. The full CDR3 protein reads CASSLATESVTQYF.

About this clone itself: Read data end 3 residues before the CDR3 end; the end is taken from the germline J gene. The chain couples TRBV20-1 to TRBJ1-5; 7 bases agree with TRBD1. The V gene's germline CDR1 is DFQATT and CDR2 SNEGSKA (reference sequence). V shed 6 bases, J shed 4 bases, and the junction held 21 bases outside the gene matches. The CDR3 contains 18 residues. The CDR3 DNA, read in part, is TGCAGTGCATCCGCCCGTCAGGGGGACCCTCAGAAAAATCAGCCC. Its translation is CSASARQGDPQKNQP. The CDR3, in full, reads CSASARQGDPQKNQPQHF.